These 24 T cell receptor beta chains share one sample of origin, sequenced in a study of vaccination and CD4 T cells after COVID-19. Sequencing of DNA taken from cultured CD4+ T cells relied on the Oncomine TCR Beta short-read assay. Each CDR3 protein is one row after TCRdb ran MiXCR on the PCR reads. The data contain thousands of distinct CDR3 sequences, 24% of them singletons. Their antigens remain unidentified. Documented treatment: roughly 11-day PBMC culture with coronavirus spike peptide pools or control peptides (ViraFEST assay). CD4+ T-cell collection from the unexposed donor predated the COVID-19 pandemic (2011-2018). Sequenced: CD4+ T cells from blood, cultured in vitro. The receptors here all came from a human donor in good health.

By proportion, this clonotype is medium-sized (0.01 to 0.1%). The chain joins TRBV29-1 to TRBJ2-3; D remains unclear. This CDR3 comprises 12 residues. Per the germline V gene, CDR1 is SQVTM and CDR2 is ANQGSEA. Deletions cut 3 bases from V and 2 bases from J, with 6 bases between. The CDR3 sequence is CSVEGNTDTQYF. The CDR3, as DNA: TGCAGCGTTGAGGGCAACACAGATACGCAGTATTTT.

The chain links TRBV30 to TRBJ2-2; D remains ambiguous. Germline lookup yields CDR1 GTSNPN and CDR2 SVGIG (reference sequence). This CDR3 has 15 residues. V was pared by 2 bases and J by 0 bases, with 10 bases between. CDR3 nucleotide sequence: TGTGCCTGGAGTCACACGTTCGCGAACACCGGGGAGCTGTTTTTT. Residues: CAWSHTFANTGELFF.

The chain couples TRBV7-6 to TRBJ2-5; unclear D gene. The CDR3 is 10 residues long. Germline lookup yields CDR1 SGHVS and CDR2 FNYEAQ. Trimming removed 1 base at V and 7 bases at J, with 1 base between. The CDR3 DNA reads TGTGCCAGCAGCTTAGGGACCCAGTACTTC. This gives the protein CASSLGTQYF.

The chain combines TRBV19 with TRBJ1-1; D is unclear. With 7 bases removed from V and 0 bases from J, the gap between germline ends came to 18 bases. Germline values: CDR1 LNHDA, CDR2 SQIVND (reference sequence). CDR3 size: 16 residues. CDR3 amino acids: CASTPRRTLMNTEAFF. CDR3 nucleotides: TGTGCCAGTACCCCCCGGAGAACACTAATGAACACTGAAGCTTTCTTT.

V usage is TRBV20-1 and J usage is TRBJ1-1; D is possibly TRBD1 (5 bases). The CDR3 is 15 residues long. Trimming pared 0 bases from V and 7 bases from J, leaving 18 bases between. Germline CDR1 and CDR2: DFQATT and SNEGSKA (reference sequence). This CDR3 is CSAREMGIAGIEAFF. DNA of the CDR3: TGCAGTGCTAGAGAGATGGGTATTGCAGGGATTGAAGCTTTCTTT.

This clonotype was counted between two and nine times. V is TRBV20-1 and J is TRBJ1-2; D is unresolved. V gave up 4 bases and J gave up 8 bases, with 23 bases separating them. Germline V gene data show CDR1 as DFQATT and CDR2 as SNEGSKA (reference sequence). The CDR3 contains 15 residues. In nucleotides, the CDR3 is TGCAGTGCTACGCCAGATTATCTCGGCCACTCCGGCTACACCTTC. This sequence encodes CSATPDYLGHSGYTF.

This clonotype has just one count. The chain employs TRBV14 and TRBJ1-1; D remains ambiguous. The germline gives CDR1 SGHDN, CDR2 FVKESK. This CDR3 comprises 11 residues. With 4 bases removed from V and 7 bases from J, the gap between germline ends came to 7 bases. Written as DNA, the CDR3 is TGTGCCAGCAGCCCCTCCGGTGAAGCTTTCTTT. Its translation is CASSPSGEAFF.

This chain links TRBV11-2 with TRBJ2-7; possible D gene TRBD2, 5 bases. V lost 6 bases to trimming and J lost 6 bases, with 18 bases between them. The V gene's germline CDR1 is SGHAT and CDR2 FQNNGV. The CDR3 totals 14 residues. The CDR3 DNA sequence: TGTGCCAGCAGGCTCCCCCTCGGGGTCGGCGAGCAGTACTTC. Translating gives CASRLPLGVGEQYF.

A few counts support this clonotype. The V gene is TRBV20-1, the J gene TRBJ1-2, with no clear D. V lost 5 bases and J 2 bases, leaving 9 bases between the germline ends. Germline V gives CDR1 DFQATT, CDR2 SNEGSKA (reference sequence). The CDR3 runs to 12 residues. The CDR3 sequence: CSAAGFNYGYTF. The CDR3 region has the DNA TGCAGTGCTGCCGGGTTCAACTATGGCTACACCTTC.

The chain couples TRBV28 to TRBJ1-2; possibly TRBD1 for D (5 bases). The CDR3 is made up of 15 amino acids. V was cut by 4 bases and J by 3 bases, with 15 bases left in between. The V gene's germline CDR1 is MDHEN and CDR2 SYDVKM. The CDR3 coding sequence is TGTGCCAGCAGTTCCCCGGGACGCTTGGACTATGGCTACACCTTC. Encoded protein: CASSSPGRLDYGYTF.

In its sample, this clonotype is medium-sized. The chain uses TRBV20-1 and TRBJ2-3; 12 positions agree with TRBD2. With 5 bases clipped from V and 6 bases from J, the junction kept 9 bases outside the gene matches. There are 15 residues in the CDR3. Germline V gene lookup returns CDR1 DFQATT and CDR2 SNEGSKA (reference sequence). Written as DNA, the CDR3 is TGCAGTGCTTACGCCGGGACTAGCGGGTCTGATACGCAGTATTTT. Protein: CSAYAGTSGSDTQYF.

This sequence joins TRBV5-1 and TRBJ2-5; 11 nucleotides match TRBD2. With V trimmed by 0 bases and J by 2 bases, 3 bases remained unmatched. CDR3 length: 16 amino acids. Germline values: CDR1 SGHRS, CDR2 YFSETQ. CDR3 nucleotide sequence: TGCGCCAGCAGCTTGGTGGTAGCGGGGGGGCAAGAGACCCAGTACTTC. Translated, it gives CASSLVVAGGQETQYF.

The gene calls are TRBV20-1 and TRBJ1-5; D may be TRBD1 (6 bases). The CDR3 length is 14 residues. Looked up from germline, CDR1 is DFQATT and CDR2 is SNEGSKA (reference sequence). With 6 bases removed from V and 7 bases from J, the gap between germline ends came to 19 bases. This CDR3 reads CSALQRAGDQPQHF. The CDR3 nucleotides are TGCAGTGCCTTACAAAGAGCAGGGGACCAGCCCCAGCATTTT.

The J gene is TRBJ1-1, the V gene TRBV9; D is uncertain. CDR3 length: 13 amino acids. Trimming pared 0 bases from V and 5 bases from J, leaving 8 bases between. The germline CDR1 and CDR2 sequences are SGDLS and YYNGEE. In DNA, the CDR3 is TGTGCCAGCAGCGTAGTCCGGGATACTGAAGCTTTCTTT. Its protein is CASSVVRDTEAFF.

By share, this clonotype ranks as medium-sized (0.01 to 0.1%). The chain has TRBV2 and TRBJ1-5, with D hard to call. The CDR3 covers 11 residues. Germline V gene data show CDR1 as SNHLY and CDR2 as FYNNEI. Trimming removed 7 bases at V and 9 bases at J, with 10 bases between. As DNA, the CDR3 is TGTGCCAGCAAGGGAGGCGGGCCCCAGCATTTT. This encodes CASKGGGPQHF. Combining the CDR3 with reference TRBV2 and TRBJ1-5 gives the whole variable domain EPEVTQTPSHQVTQMGQEVILRCVPISNHLYFYWYRQILGQKVEFLVSFYNNEISEKSEIFDDQFSVERPDGSNFTLKIRSTKLEDSAMYFCASKGGGPQHFGDGTRLSIL.

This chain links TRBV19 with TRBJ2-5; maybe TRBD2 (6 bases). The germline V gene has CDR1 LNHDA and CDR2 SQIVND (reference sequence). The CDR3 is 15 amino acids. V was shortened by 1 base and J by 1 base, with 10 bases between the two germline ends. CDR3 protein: CASSIGGLSQETQYF. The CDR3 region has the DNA TGTGCCAGTAGTATAGGGGGACTTTCCCAAGAGACCCAGTACTTC.

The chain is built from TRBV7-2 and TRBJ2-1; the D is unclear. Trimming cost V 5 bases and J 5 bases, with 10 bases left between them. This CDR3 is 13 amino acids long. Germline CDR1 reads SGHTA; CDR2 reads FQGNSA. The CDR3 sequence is CASSTGRDNEQFF. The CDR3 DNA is TGTGCCAGCAGCACCGGACGGGACAATGAGCAGTTCTTC.

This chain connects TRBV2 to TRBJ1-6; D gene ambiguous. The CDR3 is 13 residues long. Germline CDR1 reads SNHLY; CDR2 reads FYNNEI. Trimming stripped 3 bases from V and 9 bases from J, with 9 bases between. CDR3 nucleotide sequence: TGTGCCAGCAGTGACAGAGGAAGTTCACCCCTCCACTTT. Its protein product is CASSDRGSSPLHF.

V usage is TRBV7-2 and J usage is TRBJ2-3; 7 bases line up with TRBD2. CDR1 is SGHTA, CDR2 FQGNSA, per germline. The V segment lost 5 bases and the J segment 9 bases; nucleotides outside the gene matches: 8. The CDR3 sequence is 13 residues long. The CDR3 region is CASSPVRGVTQYF. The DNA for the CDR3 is TGTGCCAGCAGCCCAGTCCGGGGGGTCACGCAGTATTTT.

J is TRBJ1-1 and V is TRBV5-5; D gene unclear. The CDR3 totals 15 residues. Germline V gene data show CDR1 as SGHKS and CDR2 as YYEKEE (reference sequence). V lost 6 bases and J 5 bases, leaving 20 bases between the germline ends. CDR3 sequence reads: CASTFASTGRTEAFF. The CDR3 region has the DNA TGTGCCAGCACTTTCGCCAGCACGGGGAGGACTGAAGCTTTCTTT.

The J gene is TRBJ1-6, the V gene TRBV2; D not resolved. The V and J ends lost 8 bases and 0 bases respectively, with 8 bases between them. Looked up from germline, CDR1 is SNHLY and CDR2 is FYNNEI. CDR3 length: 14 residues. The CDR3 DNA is TGTGCCAGCCATAAAAGCTCCTATAATTCACCCCTCCACTTT. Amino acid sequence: CASHKSSYNSPLHF.

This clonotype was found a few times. This CDR3 reads CASSYSTEYGNTIYF. The CDR3 DNA reads TGTGCCAGCAGTTACTCGACAGAATATGGAAACACCATATATTTT. The genes are TRBV6-5 and TRBJ1-3; the D gene is possibly TRBD1 (5 bases). Germline values: CDR1 MNHEY, CDR2 SVGAGI. The length of the CDR3 is 15 residues. Between the trimmed V and J ends, which lost 0 bases and 3 bases, there was a span of 9 bases.

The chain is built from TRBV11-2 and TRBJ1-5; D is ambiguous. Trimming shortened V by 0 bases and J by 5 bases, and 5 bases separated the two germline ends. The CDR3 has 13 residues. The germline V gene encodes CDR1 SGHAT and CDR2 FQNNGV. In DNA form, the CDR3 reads TGTGCCAGCAGCTTAGAAGGAGATCAGCCCCAGCATTTT. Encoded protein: CASSLEGDQPQHF.

As DNA, the CDR3 is TGCAGTGCTAGAGCAGGGGTGGGGAACTCCTACAATGAGCAGTTCTTC. Protein sequence: CSARAGVGNSYNEQFF. The chain recombines TRBV20-1 with TRBJ2-1, with D possibly being TRBD1 (6 bases). V lost 1 base to trimming and J lost 0 bases, with 13 bases between them. The CDR3 consists of 16 residues. Germline CDR1 is DFQATT and CDR2 is SNEGSKA (reference sequence).